What follows is one T cell receptor (beta chain) and its context. Its cognate antigen is unknown. These data belong to a study of PD-1 blockade in classical Hodgkin lymphoma. Study conclusions and caveats: The repertoire differences lack a defined cause, possibly disease activity or prior therapy. At baseline, newly diagnosed patients reportedly showed less TCR diversity than healthy donors. By C4D1, diversity of CD4+ TCRs had risen significantly, whereas that of CD8+ TCRs had not.

Some clones are missing from TCRdb's copy, which holds only in-frame ones; the method was immunoSEQ multiplex PCR. The sample consists of tens of thousands of clones, 93% of them appearing once. This CDR3 contains 16 residues. Germline lookup yields CDR1 LNHDA and CDR2 SQIVND (reference sequence). Trimming left V 1 base short and J 4 bases short, with 13 bases between. All patients relapsed after autologous stem cell transplantation, and brentuximab vedotin exposure varied. The source material was peripheral blood mononuclear cells (PBMCs), sampled at baseline. The gene calls are TRBV19 and TRBJ2-2, with D tentatively TRBD1 (6 bases). The sequence was obtained from a human donor with classical Hodgkin lymphoma. The CDR3 region is CASSIGSQGRTGELFF. The CDR3 DNA follows: TGTGCCAGTAGTATAGGATCGCAGGGGCGCACCGGGGAGCTGTTTTTT.